The T cell receptor beta chain described here comes from a study of blood T cell repertoires in COVID-19 (dated by TCRdb to between 2020 and 2021). Some background on the complete study: The collaborator samples originated in the United States, Italy and Spain and spanned the acute and convalescent phases of COVID-19. The prospective study material was composed of cDNA or gDNA derived from T cells, B-cell-depleted T cells, or PBMCs. The dataset comprised deeply sampled blood TCRbeta repertoires from subjects exposed to, actively infected with, or recovered from COVID-19. A freely available public database, intended as a resource for researchers studying the immune response to SARS-CoV-2, is where the repertoires were released. The samples were drawn from two sources: the first 160 participants of the ongoing ImmuneRACE study, and approximately 1,300 subjects contributed by 6 global collaborators. A de-identified subject ID, COVID-19 status, age in years and sex were almost always included in the sample metadata. Where HLA class I and class II types were available, the types were taken from metadata supplied by the sample provider, not from assay-based typing. What the research found in general, with its limitations: The amount of clinical and demographic metadata varied by source and participant and was provided uncurated.

CDR1 and CDR2, looked up from the germline V gene, are SGHTS and YDEGEE. From cysteine to phenylalanine, the CDR3 is 14 amino acids long. Just the 42-base CDR3 DNA is kept, in frame starting at base 1. V drops 7 bases and J drops 5 bases, leaving 15 bases in between. The immunoSEQ Assay, a bias-controlled multiplex PCR, was used to amplify TCRbeta CDR3 regions from genomic DNA. Per the original workflow: The number of nucleated cells in each sample was estimated from the amplification of reference gene primers within the assay. Sequence reads were collapsed and filtered to measure the absolute abundance of every unique TCRbeta CDR3 rearrangement. For each sample, productive Simpson clonality was calculated as the square root of Simpson's diversity index across productive rearrangements. Sourced from immuneACCESS, this table was stored by TCRdb with only in-frame sequences that have V and J called. A share of the clones is absent; for the studies checked, an unresolved V gene accounts for under half, and the remainder has no known explanation. Clonal size and the V and J genes are those of that table, whereas D and trimming came from the DNA. The sample has 200,000 to 300,000 clones on record, more than 70% of them singletons. The ten largest make up around 2.5% of the sample.

Concerning this clone itself: Its target antigen remains unknown. Base qualities are not at hand, and no much larger clone is one base apart.

In the prospective study, participants were roughly 18 to 95 years old, resided in about two dozen geographic areas of the United States, and were enrolled through a virtual design. In the prospective study, cohorts were assigned on the basis of participant-reported clinical history obtained from a screening survey and a study questionnaire. Each participant in the prospective study had whole blood, serum and a nasopharyngeal or oropharyngeal swab collected by mobile phlebotomists. Prospective study participants could optionally give additional blood draws and questionnaires over an approximately 2-month period. Before DNA extraction, prospective study blood samples were shipped either frozen or at room temperature.

The source is a woman aged 40 to 55 with acute COVID-19. This chain is built from TRBV5-8 and TRBJ2-2, with a weak D call of TRBD2 (6 bases match). What was sequenced was PBMCs or T cells enriched from blood (not recorded which). CDR3 sequence: CASCPRGRTGELFF. Read as DNA, the sequence is TGTGCCAGCTGCCCTCGGGGGAGAACCGGGGAGCTGTTTTTT.